The 23 T cell receptor beta chains below were found in one sample sequenced in a study of metastatic and nonmetastatic thyroid tumors. Thyroid surgery had not been preceded by any treatment in any patient. TCRdb re-called the PCR reads with MiXCR. Here the sample spans a few thousand clones, 22% being singletons. What was sequenced was tumor tissue. The receptors here all came from a female donor with papillary thyroid cancer or a benign thyroid nodule (not recorded which). Some clones in this sample may be carry-over from other donors' samples.

This clone has only a few counts. CDR3 region: CASSRGSTNTGELFF. The CDR3 DNA is TGTGCCAGTAGTAGGGGGTCCACGAACACCGGGGAGCTGTTTTTT. The chain recombines TRBV19 with TRBJ2-2; D tentatively reads TRBD1 or TRBD2 (5 bases each). Per the germline V gene, CDR1 is LNHDA and CDR2 is SQIVND (reference sequence). This CDR3 has 15 residues. V was pared by 4 bases and J by 0 bases, with 9 bases between.

By proportion, this clone is medium-sized. The chain joins TRBV5-4 to TRBJ1-2; 8 nucleotides agree with TRBD1. Germline loops: CDR1 SGHNT, CDR2 YYREEE (reference sequence). The CDR3 consists of 15 residues. V lost 0 bases and J lost 8; bases outside the gene matches: 9. CDR3 in DNA: TGTGCCAGCAGCTTGGGGGACAGGCCCGACGAGGGCTACACCTTC. Its translation is CASSLGDRPDEGYTF.

Sample share makes this clone large. The rearrangement links TRBV6-5 to TRBJ1-1; maybe TRBD1 (6 bases). In germline, CDR1 is MNHEY, CDR2 SVGAGI. Between the trimmed V and J ends, which lost 3 bases and 3 bases, there was a span of 11 bases. This CDR3 is built from 14 residues. CDR3: CASSYKNRDTEAFF. The CDR3, as DNA: TGTGCCAGCAGTTATAAAAACAGGGACACTGAAGCTTTCTTT.

The gene calls are TRBV20-1 and TRBJ1-5; D remains ambiguous. Trimming took off 1 base at V and 0 bases at J, with 4 bases between the two ends. The CDR3 covers 13 residues. The germline gives CDR1 DFQATT, CDR2 SNEGSKA (reference sequence). CDR3: CSARGGSNQPQHF. The CDR3 DNA follows: TGCAGTGCTAGAGGGGGTAGCAATCAGCCCCAGCATTTT.

The chain's CDR3 is CASSPLRESTGELFF. In DNA, the CDR3 is TGTGCCAGCTCACCTCTCCGGGAGTCCACCGGGGAGCTGTTTTTT. The rearrangement links TRBV18 to TRBJ2-2; possible D gene TRBD2, 6 bases. The CDR3 consists of 15 residues. The ends were cut back, 3 bases at V and 4 bases at J, with 12 bases in the middle. The germline CDR1 and CDR2 sequences are KGHSH and LQKENI.

Only a few counts were recorded for this clone. The DNA for the CDR3 is TGTGCCAGTATGGGATGGGGGGGTAACACCGGGGAGCTGTTTTTT. As protein: CASMGWGGNTGELFF. The chain carries TRBV19 and TRBJ2-2, with 7 positions matching TRBD2. CDR1 LNHDA and CDR2 SQIVND come from the germline V gene (reference sequence). With V trimmed by 7 bases and J by 2 bases, 7 bases remained unmatched. The CDR3 sequence is 15 residues long.

By share of the sample, this clone is large. The chain combines TRBV28 with TRBJ2-7; D is unresolved. V was cut by 4 bases and J by 1 base, with 5 bases left in between. Germline V lookup: CDR1 MDHEN, CDR2 SYDVKM. The CDR3 is 12 amino acids. As DNA, the CDR3 is TGTGCCAGCAGTTACAGATCCTACGAGCAGTACTTC. This translates into CASSYRSYEQYF.

CDR3 DNA: TGCGCCAGCAGCCGAGGGCCCGACAGGGATCATGGCTACACCTTC. Translated, it gives CASSRGPDRDHGYTF. V usage is TRBV5-1 and J usage is TRBJ1-2; 7 positions match TRBD1. The germline V gene has CDR1 SGHRS and CDR2 YFSETQ. This CDR3 is 15 amino acids long. Trimming cost V 4 bases and J 6 bases; bases outside gene matches: 12. Complete variable domain (other parts from reference TRBV5-1 and TRBJ1-2): KAGVTQTPRYLIKTRGQQVTLSCSPISGHRSVSWYQQTPGQGLQFLFEYFSETQRNKGNFPGRFSGRQFSNSRSEMNVSTLELGDSALYLCASSRGPDRDHGYTFGSGTRLTVV.

The gene calls are TRBV11-1 and TRBJ2-7; D perhaps matches TRBD2 (5 bases). Between the trimmed V and J ends, which lost 5 bases and 3 bases, there was a span of 20 bases. The CDR3 consists of 16 residues. Looked up from germline, CDR1 is SGHAT and CDR2 is FQDESV (reference sequence). The CDR3 sequence is CASSPLDSLGDYEQYF. In nucleotides, the CDR3 is TGTGCCAGCAGCCCCTTGGACTCACTGGGAGACTACGAGCAGTACTTC.

Relative to its sample, this clone is medium-sized. This chain uses TRBV9 with TRBJ2-1, with unresolved D. V was pared by 2 bases and J by 4 bases, with 16 bases between. Per germline, CDR1 SGDLS and CDR2 YYNGEE. The CDR3 extends over 16 amino acids. The CDR3 region is CASSVSGDSSYNEQFF. CDR3 nucleotides: TGTGCCAGCAGCGTTAGTGGAGACTCTTCTTACAATGAGCAGTTCTTC.

V gene TRBV7-3 combines with J gene TRBJ1-2; maybe TRBD1 (5 bases). The germline CDR1 and CDR2 sequences are SGHTA and FQGTGA. The CDR3 runs to 13 residues. The V and J ends lost 1 base and 6 bases respectively, with 9 bases between them. CDR3 loop: CASSLNPGHGYTF. The CDR3 DNA reads TGTGCCAGCAGCTTAAATCCGGGGCATGGCTACACCTTC.

This chain uses TRBV20-1 with TRBJ1-5; D might be TRBD1 (6 bases). Trimming stripped 3 bases from V and 4 bases from J, with 13 bases between. This CDR3 comprises 14 residues. Germline-derived CDR1 and CDR2 are DFQATT and SNEGSKA (reference sequence). The CDR3 DNA is TGCAGTGCTAGTCCCGGGACACCAAATCAGCCCCAGCATTTT. Translated, it gives CSASPGTPNQPQHF.

This clone came up once. One end of the junction varies from germline; a read error may be responsible. The V gene is TRBV5-1, the J gene TRBJ2-3; possibly TRBD1 for D (6 bases). The germline gives CDR1 SGHRS, CDR2 YFSETQ. The CDR3 totals 14 residues. In DNA, the CDR3 is TGCGCTAGCACGACGGGACAAGGAACAGATACGCAGTATTTT. Protein product: CASTTGQGTDTQYF.

The chain joins TRBV9 to TRBJ2-3; D unclear. The CDR3 length is 15 residues. V gave up 0 bases and J gave up 0 bases, with 8 bases separating them. Germline-derived CDR1 and CDR2 are SGDLS and YYNGEE. CDR3 nucleotides: TGTGCCAGCAGCGTAGGAAGCCTTAGCACAGATACGCAGTATTTT. It specifies CASSVGSLSTDTQYF.

The V gene is TRBV2, the J gene TRBJ2-1; TRBD2 agrees at 13 bases. V was clipped by 2 bases and J by 7 bases; unmatched bases: 2. Germline CDR1 is SNHLY and CDR2 is FYNNEI. The CDR3 has 15 amino acids. For the CDR3, the DNA is TGTGCCAGCAGTGAAAGGACTAGCGGGAGTAATGAGCAGTTCTTC. Residues: CASSERTSGSNEQFF.

This sequence joins TRBV5-1 and TRBJ2-2, with a tentative D call TRBD2 (6 bases). Per germline, CDR1 SGHRS and CDR2 YFSETQ. This CDR3 has 15 amino acids. The V and J ends lost 4 bases and 6 bases respectively, with 16 bases between them. CDR3 amino acids: CASSPDYWVAGELFF. The DNA for the CDR3 is TGCGCCAGCAGCCCGGACTACTGGGTTGCCGGGGAGCTGTTTTTT.

This clone ranks as medium-sized. The V call is TRBV11-3, the J call TRBJ1-1; a possible D gene is TRBD1 (5 bases). CDR1 SGHNT and CDR2 YENEEA come from the germline V gene. The CDR3 extends over 15 amino acids. The germline V and J ends were trimmed by 5 bases and 0 bases, with 13 bases remaining between them. The CDR3 loop is CASSISGRMNTEAFF. DNA of the CDR3: TGTGCCAGCAGCATTTCGGGGCGCATGAACACTGAAGCTTTCTTT.

This clone came up a few times. The V gene is TRBV6-1, the J gene TRBJ1-5; 8 bases align to TRBD1. CDR3 size: 15 residues. Germline CDR1 MNHNS, CDR2 SASEGT. J was trimmed by 8 bases and V by 6 bases; bases with no gene match: 12. CDR3: CASSPGRGRPEPQHF. The CDR3 DNA sequence: TGTGCCAGCAGCCCAGGCAGGGGGCGCCCGGAGCCCCAGCATTTT.

The chain has TRBV2 and TRBJ1-2; perhaps TRBD1 as D (5 bases). The CDR3 is 14 amino acids. The ends were cut back, 2 bases at V and 0 bases at J, with 7 bases in the middle. Germline V gene sequence: CDR1 SNHLY, CDR2 FYNNEI. CDR3: CASSERGPNYGYTF. CDR3 bases: TGTGCCAGCAGTGAAAGGGGTCCTAACTATGGCTACACCTTC. The entire variable domain, with the rest obtained from reference TRBV2 and TRBJ1-2, is as follows: EPEVTQTPSHQVTQMGQEVILRCVPISNHLYFYWYRQILGQKVEFLVSFYNNEISEKSEIFDDQFSVERPDGSNFTLKIRSTKLEDSAMYFCASSERGPNYGYTFGSGTRLTVV.

By share, this clone ranks as medium-sized. CDR3: CSASWQGAGNEQFF. The CDR3 DNA sequence: TGCAGTGCTAGTTGGCAGGGGGCAGGGAATGAGCAGTTCTTC. The V call is TRBV20-1, the J call TRBJ2-1; 8 positions agree with TRBD1. Trimming took 3 bases from V and 7 from J; bases not matched to a gene: 8. Germline V CDR1 and CDR2: DFQATT, SNEGSKA (reference sequence). CDR3 length: 14 amino acids.

This clone occurred many times. This chain links TRBV18 with TRBJ1-1; 7 nucleotides match TRBD1. Germline assignment: CDR1 KGHSH and CDR2 LQKENI. Losses at the gene ends were 6 bases for V and 4 bases for J; bases not matched to a gene: 5. CDR3 size: 13 residues. CDR3 sequence reads: CASSLAGGTEAFF. The DNA for the CDR3 is TGTGCCAGCTCTCTTGCAGGGGGCACTGAAGCTTTCTTT.

Many counts were recorded for this clone. The chain carries TRBV30 and TRBJ2-5; the D gene is possibly TRBD2 (5 bases). The CDR3 is 13 residues long. Germline CDR1 GTSNPN, CDR2 SVGIG (reference sequence). The V end was cut by 2 bases, the J end by 7 bases, with 14 bases between. CDR3 nucleotides: TGTGCCTGGAGTCTTGGCGGGTTCGGGACCCAGTACTTC. Translating gives CAWSLGGFGTQYF.

By sample share, this clone is medium-sized. The J gene is TRBJ1-1, the V gene TRBV12-5; D unresolved. Germline assignment: CDR1 LGHNT and CDR2 FRNRAP. The V end was cut by 5 bases, the J end by 6 bases, with 7 bases between. The CDR3 spans 11 residues. The CDR3 loop is CASGNTAEAFF. The DNA of the CDR3 is TGTGCTAGTGGTAATACAGCTGAAGCTTTCTTT.